The next 26 T cell receptor beta chains were all read from a single sample in a study of beta chain features in type 1 diabetes. Every bit of the isolated RNA underwent reverse transcription, so sequencing read expressed TCRB transcripts. TCRdb keeps only in-frame clones here, not all; method: immunoSEQ multiplex PCR. The data show hundreds of thousands of clones, with 11% to 15% seen just once and about 6.6% held by the top ten. The material sequenced was central memory CD4+ T cells from blood. Source of these receptors: a man under 40 in good health.

This chain links TRBV28 with TRBJ1-2; TRBD1 aligns across 9 bases. CDR1 is MDHEN and CDR2 is SYDVKM in the germline V gene. V dropped 1 base and J dropped 3; count of bases not matched to a gene: 3. CDR3 length equals 15 residues. The DNA of the CDR3 is TGTGCCAGCAGTTTATCGGGACAGGGTGACTATGGCTACACCTTC. This gives the protein CASSLSGQGDYGYTF.

The rearrangement uses TRBV18 and TRBJ1-4, with a weak D call TRBD1 (5 bases). Trimming removed 1 base from V and 5 bases from J, with 17 bases in between. From germline, CDR1 is KGHSH and CDR2 LQKENI. The CDR3 length is 17 residues. The CDR3: CASSPQEVGTRNEKLFF. As DNA, the CDR3 is TGTGCCAGCTCACCACAAGAAGTCGGGACTAGGAATGAAAAACTGTTTTTT.

This clone was recorded at least ten times. This sequence joins TRBV6-5 and TRBJ1-3; no clear D. This CDR3 spans 15 amino acids. V lost 6 bases and J lost 0, with 12 bases in between. The germline CDR1 and CDR2 sequences are MNHEY and SVGAGI. The CDR3 DNA sequence: TGTGCCAGCAGCTTAACCGCGCACTCTGGAAACACCATATATTTT. Translated: CASSLTAHSGNTIYF.

This clone was counted a few times. The DNA for the CDR3 is TGTGCCAGCAGCTTGAAAGGAAGCACAGATACGCAGTATTTT. This gives the protein CASSLKGSTDTQYF. The chain employs TRBV5-4 and TRBJ2-3; D call uncertain. This CDR3 contains 14 residues. V shed 1 base and J shed 0 bases, with 6 bases lying between them. Germline CDR1 is SGHNT and CDR2 is YYREEE (reference sequence).

J is TRBJ1-1 and V is TRBV4-1; D is uncertain. CDR1 MGHRA and CDR2 YSYEKL come from the germline V gene. The V gene lost 0 bases and the J gene lost 6 bases, with 14 bases spanning the gap. The length of the CDR3 is 15 residues. The DNA for the CDR3 is TGCGCCAGCAGCCAAGATGTGACTTTTGGGGCTGAAGCTTTCTTT. Protein: CASSQDVTFGAEAFF.

The chain employs TRBV5-1 and TRBJ2-7, with D possibly TRBD1 on 6 matching bases. CDR1 is SGHRS, CDR2 YFSETQ, per germline. The CDR3 loop spans 15 amino acids. Trimming removed 4 bases from V and 1 base from J, with 15 bases in between. The CDR3 sequence: CASSVGTTDSYEQYF. CDR3 in DNA: TGCGCCAGCAGCGTTGGGACAACCGATTCCTACGAGCAGTACTTC.

This clone came up a few times. V and J are TRBV11-2 and TRBJ1-5; no clear D. The V gene lost 0 bases and the J gene lost 3 bases, with 9 bases spanning the gap. Germline loops: CDR1 SGHAT, CDR2 FQNNGV. This CDR3 has 15 residues. The CDR3 DNA reads TGTGCCAGCAGCTTAGAAGGGAGTGTCAATCAGCCCCAGCATTTT. This encodes CASSLEGSVNQPQHF. Full variable domain (rest looked up from reference TRBV11-2 and TRBJ1-5): EAGVAQSPRYKIIEKRQSVAFWCNPISGHATLYWYQQILGQGPKLLIQFQNNGVVDDSQLPKDRFSAERLKGVDSTLKIQPAKLEDSAVYLCASSLEGSVNQPQHFGDGTRLSIL.

This clone was seen ten or more times. The V and J genes are TRBV5-5 and TRBJ1-2, with D perhaps matching TRBD1 (6 bases). The V gene's germline CDR1 is SGHKS and CDR2 YYEKEE (reference sequence). Deletions cut 0 bases from V and 1 base from J, with 13 bases between. The CDR3 sequence is 16 residues long. For the CDR3, the DNA is TGTGCCAGCAGCTTGGCCCCGACAGGCTTTAACTATGGCTACACCTTC. It specifies CASSLAPTGFNYGYTF.

The chain has TRBV5-1 and TRBJ2-3; D is ambiguous. Trimming removed 1 base at V and 0 bases at J, with 6 bases between. CDR1 and CDR2 from the germline V gene are SGHRS and YFSETQ. The CDR3 runs 14 residues. CDR3 in DNA: TGCGCCAGCAGCTTGAAGGGAAGCACAGATACGCAGTATTTT. Translation: CASSLKGSTDTQYF.

The chain is built from TRBV4-1 and TRBJ2-3; 7 positions match TRBD2. Germline V CDR1 and CDR2: MGHRA, YSYEKL. This CDR3 is 16 amino acids long. V shed 1 base, J shed 7 bases, and the junction held 11 bases outside the gene matches. The CDR3 is CASSQVVAGSPNTQYF. CDR3 coding DNA: TGCGCCAGCAGCCAAGTTGTAGCGGGCTCCCCAAATACGCAGTATTTT.

The chain is built from TRBV18 and TRBJ2-3, with D tentatively TRBD2 (5 bases). Deletions cut 1 base from V and 6 bases from J, with 11 bases between. The germline gives CDR1 KGHSH, CDR2 LQKENI. CDR3 length: 14 residues. CDR3 sequence reads: CASSPRAAIDTQYF. The CDR3 DNA reads as TGTGCCAGCTCACCACGAGCGGCGATTGATACGCAGTATTTT. Using reference TRBV18 and TRBJ2-3 for the parts outside the CDR3, the full variable domain is NAGVMQNPRHLVRRRGQEARLRCSPMKGHSHVYWYRQLPEEGLKFMVYLQKENIIDESGMPKERFSAEFPKEGPSILRIQQVVRGDSAAYFCASSPRAAIDTQYFGPGTRLTVL.

A few counts support this clone. Other DNA sequences in this specimen translate into the identical CDR3. V gene TRBV25-1 combines with J gene TRBJ1-1, with D unresolved. Trimming took 4 bases from V and 1 from J, leaving 13 bases between them. The CDR3 runs to 15 residues. Germline V lookup: CDR1 MGHDK, CDR2 SYGVNS. The CDR3 spells CASSGLTGKNTEAFF. CDR3 bases: TGTGCCAGCAGTGGGTTGACCGGGAAGAACACTGAAGCTTTCTTT.

This chain connects TRBV6-1 to TRBJ2-3; D remains ambiguous. CDR1 is MNHNS, CDR2 SASEGT, per germline. The ends were cut back, 4 bases at V and 3 bases at J, with 5 bases in the middle. The CDR3 is 12 amino acids. As DNA, the CDR3 is TGTGCCAGCAGTGCTTTAACAGATACGCAGTATTTT. Amino acid sequence: CASSALTDTQYF.

The chain is built from TRBV28 and TRBJ1-5, with D uncertain. The CDR3 runs to 15 residues. CDR1 and CDR2 from the germline V gene are MDHEN and SYDVKM. V lost 4 bases and J lost 5, with 15 bases in between. The CDR3 DNA reads TGTGCCAGCAGTTATGATCAGAGTCTGTATCAGCCCCAGCATTTT. Translation: CASSYDQSLYQPQHF.

The J gene is TRBJ2-3, the V gene TRBV6-5, with D tentatively TRBD1 (7 bases). The CDR3 contains 15 residues. Germline lookup yields CDR1 MNHEY and CDR2 SVGAGI. Deletions cut 5 bases from V and 1 base from J, with 13 bases between. The CDR3 DNA is TGTGCCAGCAGTGGTGGCGGGACAGGCACAGATACGCAGTATTTT. As protein: CASSGGGTGTDTQYF.

The genes are TRBV7-2 and TRBJ2-7; D is perhaps TRBD2 (6 bases). The CDR3 consists of 13 residues. The V gene lost 5 bases and the J gene lost 1 base, with 9 bases spanning the gap. From germline, CDR1 is SGHTA and CDR2 FQGNSA. The CDR3 DNA reads TGTGCCAGCAGCGCACTAGCATCCTACGAGCAGTACGTC. Encoded protein: CASSALASYEQYV.

The chain has TRBV6-1 and TRBJ1-1, with D possibly matching TRBD1 (6 bases). CDR3 length: 13 residues. The germline V gene has CDR1 MNHNS and CDR2 SASEGT. Trimming cost V 4 bases and J 6 bases, with 12 bases left between them. The CDR3: CASSVTGRAEAFF. Written as DNA, the CDR3 is TGTGCCAGCAGTGTGACAGGAAGGGCTGAAGCTTTCTTT.

This clone came up a few times. The chain recombines TRBV10-3 with TRBJ2-5, with 11 bases matching TRBD2. Germline trimming cut 10 bases from V and 5 bases from J; bases unmatched to any gene: 6. Germline V gene data show CDR1 as ENHRY and CDR2 as SYGVKD. The CDR3 has 13 amino acids. The CDR3 sequence: CASQLAGVETQYF. CDR3 DNA: TGTGCCAGCCAACTAGCGGGGGTGGAGACCCAGTACTTC.

The chain uses TRBV6-5 and TRBJ1-1; TRBD1 is a possible D gene (5 bases). V gave up 8 bases and J gave up 5 bases, with 12 bases separating them. Germline CDR1 is MNHEY and CDR2 is SVGAGI. The CDR3 covers 12 residues. The CDR3 protein is CASSTVGTEAFF. Written as DNA, the CDR3 is TGTGCCAGCTCGACAGTGGGGACTGAAGCTTTCTTT.

V usage is TRBV9 and J usage is TRBJ2-5; D may match TRBD1 or TRBD2 (5 bases each). Per germline, CDR1 SGDLS and CDR2 YYNGEE. The CDR3 has 15 amino acids. Trimming removed 0 bases from V and 4 bases from J, with 13 bases in between. The CDR3 region has the DNA TGTGCCAGCAGCGTAGGGGATTCGGGGCCAGAGACCCAGTACTTC. It codes for CASSVGDSGPETQYF.

The rearrangement uses TRBV30 and TRBJ2-3; D gene unclear. The length of the CDR3 is 14 residues. V lost 4 bases to trimming and J lost 0 bases, with 11 bases between them. Germline lookup yields CDR1 GTSNPN and CDR2 SVGIG (reference sequence). CDR3 coding DNA: TGTGCCTGGAAAGGCGATACTAGCACAGATACGCAGTATTTT. Translated: CAWKGDTSTDTQYF.

This chain connects TRBV6-6 to TRBJ2-7; tentative D call: TRBD1 (6 bases). V was clipped by 5 bases and J by 0 bases, with 17 bases between them. The CDR3 has 16 amino acids. Germline V lookup: CDR1 MNHNY, CDR2 SVGAGI (reference sequence). CDR3 sequence reads: CASSPRQALSSYEQYV. The DNA of the CDR3 is TGTGCCAGCAGTCCTCGACAGGCCTTGAGCTCCTACGAGCAGTACGTC.

CDR3 nucleotides: TGTGCCCTTCAGCGGCTAGGGGATGAGCAGTTCTTC. Translated, it gives CALQRLGDEQFF. The rearrangement joins TRBV2 to TRBJ2-1; D assignment may be TRBD1 or TRBD2 (5 bases each). Trimming removed 11 bases at V and 8 bases at J, with 16 bases between. The CDR3 totals 12 residues. Germline-derived CDR1 and CDR2 are SNHLY and FYNNEI.

A few counts support this clone. The chain couples TRBV7-3 to TRBJ2-2, with 7 bases matching TRBD1. CDR3 length: 16 amino acids. Trimming took 5 bases from V and 7 from J; bases not matched to a gene: 13. Germline V CDR1 and CDR2: SGHTA, FQGTGA. The CDR3 here is CASSPSTRGLGGELFF. The CDR3, as DNA: TGTGCCAGCAGCCCTTCGACAAGGGGGCTGGGCGGGGAGCTGTTTTTT.

This chain connects TRBV7-9 to TRBJ2-2; TRBD1 agrees at 7 bases. The CDR3 loop spans 14 amino acids. The ends lost 4 bases at V and 6 bases at J; junction bases unmatched: 5. Per the germline V gene, CDR1 is SEHNR and CDR2 is FQNEAQ (reference sequence). CDR3 nucleotides: TGTGCCAGCAGCTCACAGGGGTGGGCCGGGGAGCTGTTTTTT. Residues: CASSSQGWAGELFF.

The rearrangement uses TRBV6-5 and TRBJ2-5; a possible D gene is TRBD1 (6 bases). The CDR3 spans 15 residues. The V gene lost 6 bases and the J gene lost 4 bases, with 18 bases spanning the gap. Germline V gives CDR1 MNHEY, CDR2 SVGAGI. The chain's CDR3 is CASSLASSRGETQYF. The CDR3 DNA reads TGTGCCAGCAGCCTAGCCTCGAGCAGGGGAGAGACCCAGTACTTC.